This note documents a single TCR beta chain sequence. Its matching antigen is unknown. This specimen comes from a study of shared clonotypes between healthy human individuals. Study context: Three plates each covered CD4 naive and memory; CD8 naive two, CD8 memory one. Overall study findings and caveats: Clonotypes not shared had lower generation probabilities than those common to all four donors.

CDR3 length equals 14 residues. With 7 bases removed from V and 5 bases from J, the gap between germline ends came to 18 bases. CDR1 MNHNS and CDR2 SASEGT come from the germline V gene. Genomic DNA (from each subset) was split evenly across several immunoSEQ plates. Original handling: Filtering differed, since immunoSEQ gave only junction sequences and no quality scores. This table comes from immunoSEQ multiplex PCR, and its TCRdb copy is limited to in-frame clones, with some not included. V, J and clone size reflect that table, while D and trimming were determined from the DNA. The sample lists about 2 million clones, 85% to 95% occurring once. CD45RO-negative CD8 cells positively selected for CCR7 made up the naive population, which excluded terminally differentiated effector memory CD45RA+ cells.

Sequencing input: naive CD8+ T cells sorted from blood. The genes are TRBV6-1 and TRBJ2-7; D may be TRBD1 or TRBD2 (5 bases each). The receptor was isolated from a man aged 18 to 30 in good health. The CDR3 DNA follows: TGTGCCAGCACCGAAGGGTGGGGGATCGACGAGCAGTACTTC. It specifies CASTEGWGIDEQYF.